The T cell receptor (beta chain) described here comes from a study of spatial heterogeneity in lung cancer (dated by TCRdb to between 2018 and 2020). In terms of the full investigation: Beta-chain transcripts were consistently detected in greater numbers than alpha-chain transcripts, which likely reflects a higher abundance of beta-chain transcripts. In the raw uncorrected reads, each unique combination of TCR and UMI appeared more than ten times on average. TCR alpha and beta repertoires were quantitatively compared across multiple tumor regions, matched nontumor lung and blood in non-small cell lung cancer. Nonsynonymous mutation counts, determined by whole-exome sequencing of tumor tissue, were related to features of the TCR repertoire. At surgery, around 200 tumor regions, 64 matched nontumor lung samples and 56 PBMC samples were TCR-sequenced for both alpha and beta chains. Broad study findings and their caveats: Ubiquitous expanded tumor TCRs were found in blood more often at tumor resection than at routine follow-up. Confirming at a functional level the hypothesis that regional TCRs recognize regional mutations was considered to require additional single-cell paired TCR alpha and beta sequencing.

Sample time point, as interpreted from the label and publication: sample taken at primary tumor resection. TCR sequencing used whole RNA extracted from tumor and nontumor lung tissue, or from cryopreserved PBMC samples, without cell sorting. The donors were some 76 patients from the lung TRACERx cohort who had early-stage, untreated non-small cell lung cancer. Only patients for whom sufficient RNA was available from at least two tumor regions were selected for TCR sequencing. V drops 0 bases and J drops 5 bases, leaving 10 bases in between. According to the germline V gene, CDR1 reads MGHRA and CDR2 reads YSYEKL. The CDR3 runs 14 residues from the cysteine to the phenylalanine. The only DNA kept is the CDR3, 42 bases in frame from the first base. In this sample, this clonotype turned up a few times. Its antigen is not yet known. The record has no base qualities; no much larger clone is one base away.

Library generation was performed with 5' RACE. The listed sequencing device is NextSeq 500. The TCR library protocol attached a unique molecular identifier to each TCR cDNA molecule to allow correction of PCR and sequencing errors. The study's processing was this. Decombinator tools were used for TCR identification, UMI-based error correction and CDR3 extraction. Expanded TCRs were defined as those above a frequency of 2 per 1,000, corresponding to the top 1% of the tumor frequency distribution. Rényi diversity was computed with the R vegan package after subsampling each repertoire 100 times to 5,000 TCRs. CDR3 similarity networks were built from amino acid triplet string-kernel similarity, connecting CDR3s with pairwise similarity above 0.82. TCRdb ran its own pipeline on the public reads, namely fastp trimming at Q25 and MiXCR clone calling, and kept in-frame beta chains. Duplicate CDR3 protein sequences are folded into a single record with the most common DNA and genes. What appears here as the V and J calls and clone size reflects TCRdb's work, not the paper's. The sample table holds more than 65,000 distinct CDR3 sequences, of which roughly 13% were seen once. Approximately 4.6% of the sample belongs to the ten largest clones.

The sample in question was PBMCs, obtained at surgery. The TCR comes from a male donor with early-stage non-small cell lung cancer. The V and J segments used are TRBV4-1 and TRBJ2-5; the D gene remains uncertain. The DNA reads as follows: TGCGCCAGCAGCCAAGATGGCTTGGAGGAGACCCAGTACTTC. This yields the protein CASSQDGLEETQYF.